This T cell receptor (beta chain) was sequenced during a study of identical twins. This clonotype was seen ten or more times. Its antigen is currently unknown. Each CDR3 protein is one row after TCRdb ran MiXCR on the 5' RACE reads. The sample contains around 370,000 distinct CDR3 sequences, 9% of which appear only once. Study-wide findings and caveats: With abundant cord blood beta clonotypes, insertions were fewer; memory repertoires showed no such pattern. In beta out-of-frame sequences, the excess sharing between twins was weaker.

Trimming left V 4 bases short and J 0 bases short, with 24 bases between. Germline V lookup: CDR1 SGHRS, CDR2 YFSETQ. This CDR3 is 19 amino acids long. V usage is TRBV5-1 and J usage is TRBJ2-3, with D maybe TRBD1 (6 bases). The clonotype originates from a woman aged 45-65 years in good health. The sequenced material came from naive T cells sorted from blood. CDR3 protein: CASSLGAAPGQPSTDTQYF. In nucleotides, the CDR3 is TGCGCCAGCAGCCTCGGAGCCGCCCCGGGACAACCTAGCACAGATACGCAGTATTTT.